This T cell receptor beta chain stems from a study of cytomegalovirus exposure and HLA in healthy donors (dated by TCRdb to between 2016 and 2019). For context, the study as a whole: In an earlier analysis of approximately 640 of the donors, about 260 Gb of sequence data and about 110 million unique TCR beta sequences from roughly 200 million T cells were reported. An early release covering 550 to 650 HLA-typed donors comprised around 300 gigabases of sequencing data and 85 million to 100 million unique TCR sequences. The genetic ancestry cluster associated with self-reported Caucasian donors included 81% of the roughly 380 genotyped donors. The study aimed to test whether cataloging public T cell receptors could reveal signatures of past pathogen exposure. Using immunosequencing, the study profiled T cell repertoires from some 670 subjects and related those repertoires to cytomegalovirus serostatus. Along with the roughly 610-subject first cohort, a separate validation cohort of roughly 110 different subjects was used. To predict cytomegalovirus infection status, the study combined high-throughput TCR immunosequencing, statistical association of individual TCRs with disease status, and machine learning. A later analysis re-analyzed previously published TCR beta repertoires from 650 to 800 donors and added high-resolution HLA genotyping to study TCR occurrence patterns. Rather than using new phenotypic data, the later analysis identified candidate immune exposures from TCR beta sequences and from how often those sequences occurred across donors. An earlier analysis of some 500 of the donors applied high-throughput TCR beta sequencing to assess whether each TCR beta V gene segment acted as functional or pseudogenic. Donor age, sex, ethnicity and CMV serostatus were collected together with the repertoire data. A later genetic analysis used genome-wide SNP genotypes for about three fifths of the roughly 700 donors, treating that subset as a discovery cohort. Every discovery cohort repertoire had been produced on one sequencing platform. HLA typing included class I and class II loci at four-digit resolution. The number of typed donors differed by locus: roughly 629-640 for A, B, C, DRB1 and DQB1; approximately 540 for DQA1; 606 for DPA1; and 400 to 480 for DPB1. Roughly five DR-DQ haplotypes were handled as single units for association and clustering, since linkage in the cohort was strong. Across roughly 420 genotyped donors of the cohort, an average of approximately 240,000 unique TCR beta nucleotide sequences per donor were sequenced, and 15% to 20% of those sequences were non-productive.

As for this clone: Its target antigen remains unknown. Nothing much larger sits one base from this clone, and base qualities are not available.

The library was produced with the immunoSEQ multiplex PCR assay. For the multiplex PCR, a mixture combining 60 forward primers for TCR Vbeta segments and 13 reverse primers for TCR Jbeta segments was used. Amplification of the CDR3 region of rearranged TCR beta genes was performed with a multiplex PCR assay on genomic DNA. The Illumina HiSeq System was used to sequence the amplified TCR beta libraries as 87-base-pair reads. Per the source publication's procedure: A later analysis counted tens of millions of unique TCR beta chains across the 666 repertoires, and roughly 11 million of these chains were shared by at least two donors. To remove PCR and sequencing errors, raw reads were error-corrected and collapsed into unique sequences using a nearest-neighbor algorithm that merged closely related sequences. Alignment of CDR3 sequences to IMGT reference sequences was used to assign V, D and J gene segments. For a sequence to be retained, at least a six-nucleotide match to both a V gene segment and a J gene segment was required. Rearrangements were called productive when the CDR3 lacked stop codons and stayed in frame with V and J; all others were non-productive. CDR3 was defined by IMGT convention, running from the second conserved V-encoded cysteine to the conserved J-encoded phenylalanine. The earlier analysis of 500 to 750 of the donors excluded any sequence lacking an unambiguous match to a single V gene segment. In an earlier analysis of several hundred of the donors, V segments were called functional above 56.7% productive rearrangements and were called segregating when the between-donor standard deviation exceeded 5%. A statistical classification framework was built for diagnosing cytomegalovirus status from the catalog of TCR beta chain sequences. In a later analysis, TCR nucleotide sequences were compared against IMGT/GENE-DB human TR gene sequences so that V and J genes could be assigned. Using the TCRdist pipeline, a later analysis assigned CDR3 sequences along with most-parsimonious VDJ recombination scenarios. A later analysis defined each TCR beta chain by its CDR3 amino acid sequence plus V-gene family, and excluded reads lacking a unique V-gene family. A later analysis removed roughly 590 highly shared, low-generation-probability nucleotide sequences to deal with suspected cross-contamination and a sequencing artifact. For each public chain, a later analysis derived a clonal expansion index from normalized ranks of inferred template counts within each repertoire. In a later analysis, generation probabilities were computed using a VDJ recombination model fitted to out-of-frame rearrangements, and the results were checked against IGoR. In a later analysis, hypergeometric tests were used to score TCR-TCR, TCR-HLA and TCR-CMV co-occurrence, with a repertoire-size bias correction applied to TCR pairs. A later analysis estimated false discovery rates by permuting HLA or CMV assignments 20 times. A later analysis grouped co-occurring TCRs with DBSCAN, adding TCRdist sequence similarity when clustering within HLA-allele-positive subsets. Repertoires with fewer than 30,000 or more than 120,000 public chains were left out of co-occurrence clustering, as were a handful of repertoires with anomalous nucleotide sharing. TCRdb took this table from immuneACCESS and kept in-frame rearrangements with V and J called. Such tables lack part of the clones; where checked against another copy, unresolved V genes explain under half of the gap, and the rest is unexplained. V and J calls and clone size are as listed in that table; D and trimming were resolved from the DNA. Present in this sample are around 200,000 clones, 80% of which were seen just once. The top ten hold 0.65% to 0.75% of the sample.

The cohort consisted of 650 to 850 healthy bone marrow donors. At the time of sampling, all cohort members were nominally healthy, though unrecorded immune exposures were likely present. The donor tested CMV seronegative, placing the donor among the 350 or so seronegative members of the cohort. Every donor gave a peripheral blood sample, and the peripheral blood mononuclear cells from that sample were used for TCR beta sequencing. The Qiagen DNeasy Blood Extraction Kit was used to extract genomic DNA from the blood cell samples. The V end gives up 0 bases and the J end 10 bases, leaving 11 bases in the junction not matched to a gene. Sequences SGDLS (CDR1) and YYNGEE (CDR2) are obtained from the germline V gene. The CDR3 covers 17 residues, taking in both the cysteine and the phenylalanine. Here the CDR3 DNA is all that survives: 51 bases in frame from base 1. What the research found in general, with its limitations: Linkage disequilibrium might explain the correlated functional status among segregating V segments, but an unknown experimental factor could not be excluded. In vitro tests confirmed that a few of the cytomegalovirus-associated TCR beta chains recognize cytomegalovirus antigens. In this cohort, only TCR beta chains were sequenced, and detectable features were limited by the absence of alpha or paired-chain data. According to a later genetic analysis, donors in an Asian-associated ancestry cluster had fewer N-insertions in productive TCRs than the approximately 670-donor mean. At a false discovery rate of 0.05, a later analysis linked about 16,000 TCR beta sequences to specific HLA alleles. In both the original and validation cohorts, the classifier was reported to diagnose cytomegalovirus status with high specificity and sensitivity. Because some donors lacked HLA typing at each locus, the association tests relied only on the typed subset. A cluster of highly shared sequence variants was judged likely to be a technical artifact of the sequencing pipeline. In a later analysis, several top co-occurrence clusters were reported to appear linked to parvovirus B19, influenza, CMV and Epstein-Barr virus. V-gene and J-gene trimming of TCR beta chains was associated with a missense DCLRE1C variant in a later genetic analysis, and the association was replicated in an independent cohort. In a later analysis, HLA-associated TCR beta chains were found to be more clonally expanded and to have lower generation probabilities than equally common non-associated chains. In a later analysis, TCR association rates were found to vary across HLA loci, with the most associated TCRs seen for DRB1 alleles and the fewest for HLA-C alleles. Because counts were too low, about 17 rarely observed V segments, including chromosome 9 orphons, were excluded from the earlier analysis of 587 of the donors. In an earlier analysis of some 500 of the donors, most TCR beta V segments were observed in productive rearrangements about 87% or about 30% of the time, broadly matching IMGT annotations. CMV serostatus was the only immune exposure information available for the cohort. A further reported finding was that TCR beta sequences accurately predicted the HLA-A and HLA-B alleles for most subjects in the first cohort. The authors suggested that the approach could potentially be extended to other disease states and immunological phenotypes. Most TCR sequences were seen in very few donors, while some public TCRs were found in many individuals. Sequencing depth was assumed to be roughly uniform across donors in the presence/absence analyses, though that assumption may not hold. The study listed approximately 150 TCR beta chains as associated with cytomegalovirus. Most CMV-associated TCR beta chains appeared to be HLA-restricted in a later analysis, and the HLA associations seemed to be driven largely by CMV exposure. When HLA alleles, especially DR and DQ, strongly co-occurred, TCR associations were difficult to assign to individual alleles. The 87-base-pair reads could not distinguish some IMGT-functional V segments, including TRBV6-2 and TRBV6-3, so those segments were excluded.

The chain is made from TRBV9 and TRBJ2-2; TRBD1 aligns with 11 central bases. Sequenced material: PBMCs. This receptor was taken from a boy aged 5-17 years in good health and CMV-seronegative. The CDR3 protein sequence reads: CASSVARTGGPEAELFF. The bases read TGTGCCAGCAGCGTAGCGCGGACAGGGGGCCCGGAGGCGGAGCTGTTTTTT. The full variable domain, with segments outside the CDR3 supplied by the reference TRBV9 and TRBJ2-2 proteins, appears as DSGVTQTPKHLITATGQRVTLRCSPRSGDLSVYWYQQSLDQGLQFLIQYYNGEERAKGNILERFSAQQFPDLHSELNLSSLELGDSALYFCASSVARTGGPEAELFFGEGSRLTVL.